This T cell receptor beta chain was sequenced during a study of blood T cell repertoires in COVID-19. The wider study: Whether acute or convalescent, the COVID-19 samples came from the United States, Italy and Spain.

Assay: immunoSEQ multiplex PCR; the TCRdb copy retains only in-frame clones and omits some. Among some 240,000 clones listed, roughly 89% were seen once. The V gene's germline CDR1 is SGDLS and CDR2 YYNGEE. The CDR3 covers 16 residues. V lost 0 bases, J lost 9 bases, and 8 bases stayed unmatched. The sequenced sample was peripheral blood. This sequence originates from a woman in her 40s who had recovered from COVID-19. This chain uses TRBV9 with TRBJ2-1; 11 bases fit TRBD2. CDR3 amino acids: CASSVGLAGGRGEQFF. The CDR3 DNA reads as TGTGCCAGCAGCGTAGGTCTAGCGGGGGGCCGTGGTGAGCAGTTCTTC.